This entry lists 9 T cell receptor beta chains sequenced from one sample in a study of blood T cell repertoires in COVID-19 (TCRdb year 2020). Library construction relied on the immunoSEQ multiplex PCR assay. Imported from immuneACCESS, the table was reduced by TCRdb to in-frame sequences with V and J called. These copies leave out some clones; in studies compared against another copy, an unresolved V gene accounts for under half, and the cause of the remainder is not known. The sample table shows some 250,000 clones, and around 89% are seen once. Under 10% of the sample comes from the top ten. Sequenced: PBMCs or T cells enriched from blood (not recorded which). These receptors originate from a man aged 40-50 years who had recovered from COVID-19.

The gene calls are TRBV7-9 and TRBJ2-7; D might be TRBD2 (6 bases). V shed 6 bases and J shed 2 bases, with 14 bases lying between them. Germline V gene sequence: CDR1 SEHNR, CDR2 FQNEAQ (reference sequence). CDR3 length equals 14 residues. CDR3 amino acids: CASSPREHAYEQYF. The CDR3, as DNA: TGTGCCAGCAGTCCCCGGGAGCACGCCTACGAGCAGTACTTC.

This clone was found once. This chain connects TRBV25-1 to TRBJ2-4, with 7 nucleotides matching TRBD2. J gave up 6 bases and V 4 bases, and 9 bases lay outside the gene matches. The CDR3 totals 15 residues. The germline V gene has CDR1 MGHDK and CDR2 SYGVNS. The CDR3 loop reads CASSGAGDLGNIQYF. CDR3 DNA: TGTGCCAGCAGTGGGGCGGGAGACTTGGGAAACATTCAGTACTTC.

The rearrangement joins TRBV4-1 to TRBJ1-3; the match to TRBD1 covers 10 bases. The V gene's germline CDR1 is MGHRA and CDR2 YSYEKL. The CDR3 consists of 16 residues. Germline trimming cut 6 bases from V and 4 bases from J; bases unmatched to any gene: 9. The CDR3 DNA reads TGCGCCAGCAGTAGAGCAGACAGGGGGCTGGGAAACACCATATATTTT. Amino acids: CASSRADRGLGNTIYF.

The CDR3 region is CASSLVGGSFHNEQFF. CDR3 DNA sequence: TGTGCCAGCAGCTTGGTTGGCGGATCCTTCCACAATGAGCAGTTCTTC. The chain couples TRBV5-4 to TRBJ2-1; D not certain. CDR1 is SGHNT, CDR2 YYREEE, per germline (reference sequence). Trimming left V 0 bases short and J 5 bases short, with 15 bases between. The length of the CDR3 is 16 residues.

CDR3 protein: CASSASDGGKETQYF. In DNA form, the CDR3 reads TGTGCCAGCAGCGCGTCGGACGGGGGAAAAGAGACCCAGTACTTC. The V call is TRBV13, the J call TRBJ2-5; TRBD2 might be the D (6 bases). There are 15 residues in the CDR3. With 5 bases removed from V and 3 bases from J, the gap between germline ends came to 16 bases. The V gene's germline CDR1 is PRHDT and CDR2 FYEKMQ (reference sequence).

The chain combines TRBV9 with TRBJ2-7; TRBD1 agrees at 9 bases. V shed 2 bases, J shed 4 bases, and the junction held 7 bases outside the gene matches. The germline V gene encodes CDR1 SGDLS and CDR2 YYNGEE. CDR3 length equals 15 residues. The CDR3 loop is CASSVHRGLGYEQYF. CDR3 DNA: TGTGCCAGCAGCGTCCACAGGGGGCTGGGGTACGAGCAGTACTTC.

This chain links TRBV25-1 with TRBJ1-4, with 9 bases identical to TRBD1. Germline values: CDR1 MGHDK, CDR2 SYGVNS. The CDR3 has 15 amino acids. J gave up 3 bases and V 4 bases, and 3 bases lay outside the gene matches. The CDR3 DNA sequence: TGTGCCAGCAGTGTACAGGGGGCGGCTAATGAAAAACTGTTTTTT. Protein sequence: CASSVQGAANEKLFF.

The chain couples TRBV24-1 to TRBJ1-2; the D is unclear. This CDR3 is 12 amino acids long. Germline V gives CDR1 KGHDR, CDR2 SFDVKD. Deletions cut 2 bases from V and 3 bases from J, with 3 bases between. CDR3 sequence reads: CATSDSDYGYTF. The CDR3 DNA reads as TGTGCCACCAGTGATTCGGACTATGGCTACACCTTC.

The chain carries TRBV7-9 and TRBJ1-3; no clear D. Germline lookup yields CDR1 SEHNR and CDR2 FQNEAQ (reference sequence). The ends were cut back, 3 bases at V and 0 bases at J, with 9 bases in the middle. CDR3 length equals 15 residues. This chain's CDR3 is CASSFRGFSGNTIYF. The CDR3 bases are TGTGCCAGCAGCTTCAGAGGGTTCTCTGGAAACACCATATATTTT.